A single sample gave rise to the 18 T cell receptor beta chains below, sequenced in a study of Ad26.COV2.S vaccination and SARS-CoV-2 variants. Sample treatment: roughly 20 received Ad26.COV2.S at low or high dose, single or two shots; roughly five received placebo; per-sample allocation not given. On day 63 after the first injection, vaccine and placebo recipients gave samples. Method: immunoSEQ multiplex PCR; TCRdb's copy keeps in-frame clones and lacks some. Seen here are roughly 420,000 clones, more than 75% observed once, and the top ten hold 3.6%. Material: peripheral blood, obtained in a trial of Ad26.COV2.S vaccine versus placebo. Source of these receptors: a person aged 18-60 years who received the Ad26.COV2.S COVID-19 vaccine or a placebo.

The chain recombines TRBV5-1 with TRBJ2-7; either TRBD1 or TRBD2 may supply D (6 bases each). The ends were cut back, 3 bases at V and 2 bases at J, with 12 bases in the middle. The CDR3 is made up of 14 amino acids. The germline CDR1 and CDR2 sequences are SGHRS and YFSETQ. The CDR3 DNA is TGCGCCAGCAGCTCGGTGGGGGGCCCCTACGAGCAGTACTTC. Translating it yields CASSSVGGPYEQYF.

A single count supports this clone. The chain is built from TRBV6-2 or TRBV6-3 and TRBJ2-2; weak D call: TRBD1 (6 bases). This CDR3 has 19 amino acids. CDR1 is MNHEY, CDR2 SVGEGT, per germline. Trimming took off 3 bases at V and 3 bases at J, with 23 bases between the two ends. As DNA, the CDR3 is TGTGCCAGCAGTTATTTCGGCTACAGGGCGAGACGACACACCGGGGAGCTGTTTTTT. Translation: CASSYFGYRARRHTGELFF.

The chain links TRBV25-1 to TRBJ1-2, with 7 bases aligning to TRBD1. In germline, CDR1 is MGHDK, CDR2 SYGVNS. This CDR3 comprises 14 residues. V shed 7 bases and J 8 bases; nucleotides not matched to a gene: 13. The CDR3 loop reads CASTGPDRLGGYTF. The CDR3 DNA follows: TGTGCCAGCACCGGACCGGACAGGTTAGGGGGCTACACCTTC.

About this clone: This sample includes further DNA sequences coding for the same CDR3. The J gene is TRBJ2-7, the V gene TRBV7-2, with 8 bases matching TRBD1. Losses at the gene ends were 5 bases for V and 4 bases for J; bases not matched to a gene: 4. Germline V lookup: CDR1 SGHTA, CDR2 FQGNSA. This CDR3 comprises 13 residues. The CDR3 loop reads CASSTRTGYEQYF. The CDR3, as DNA: TGTGCCAGCAGCACACGGACAGGGTACGAGCAGTACTTC.

The V call is TRBV30, the J call TRBJ2-7; 7 nucleotides align to TRBD1. The germline V gene has CDR1 GTSNPN and CDR2 SVGIG (reference sequence). Germline trimming cut 5 bases from V and 9 bases from J; bases unmatched to any gene: 10. There are 12 residues in the CDR3. CDR3 sequence: CAWDRVGERQYF. The CDR3 coding sequence is TGTGCCTGGGACAGGGTCGGGGAGCGGCAGTACTTC.

This chain links TRBV7-3 with TRBJ2-3, with D tentatively TRBD1 or TRBD2 (5 bases each). The CDR3 runs 13 residues. V lost 2 bases to trimming and J lost 9 bases, with 12 bases between them. Germline-derived CDR1 and CDR2 are SGHTA and FQGTGA. CDR3 sequence (DNA): TGTGCCAGCAGCTTATCCCGGGACCAAACGCAGTATTTT. It codes for CASSLSRDQTQYF. Together with reference TRBV7-3 and TRBJ2-3, the CDR3 gives the full variable domain: GAGVSQTPSNKVTEKGKYVELRCDPISGHTALYWYRQSLGQGPEFLIYFQGTGAADDSGLPNDRFFAVRPEGSVSTLKIQRTERGDSAVYLCASSLSRDQTQYFGPGTRLTVL.

The chain links TRBV5-1 to TRBJ2-2; D is possibly TRBD1 (6 bases). Per the germline V gene, CDR1 is SGHRS and CDR2 is YFSETQ. This CDR3 is built from 16 residues. V lost 0 bases to trimming and J lost 1 base, with 10 bases between them. The CDR3 DNA follows: TGCGCCAGCAGCTTGGCCGGGACAAAGAACACCGGGGAGCTGTTTTTT. Translation: CASSLAGTKNTGELFF.

This chain connects TRBV30 to TRBJ1-3, with 7 bases lining up with TRBD1. The CDR3 length is 15 residues. V was pared by 4 bases and J by 0 bases, with 6 bases of the junction left unmatched. Germline loops: CDR1 GTSNPN, CDR2 SVGIG (reference sequence). The CDR3 DNA follows: TGTGCCTGGACCGGGACAGCCATCTCTGGAAACACCATATATTTT. This translates into CAWTGTAISGNTIYF.

This clone has only a few counts. V is TRBV5-1 and J is TRBJ2-7; D is unclear. This CDR3 is 16 amino acids long. V was shortened by 0 bases and J by 7 bases, with 20 bases between the two germline ends. The V gene's germline CDR1 is SGHRS and CDR2 YFSETQ. The CDR3 DNA reads TGCGCCAGCAGCTTGGTGGCAGGAGATATCCTATGGGAGCAGTACTTC. This sequence encodes CASSLVAGDILWEQYF.

The sample holds a few counts of this clone. The V and J genes are TRBV19 and TRBJ1-2; D gene ambiguous. Trimming took 3 bases from V and 4 from J, leaving 12 bases between them. The CDR3 has 14 residues. The germline gives CDR1 LNHDA, CDR2 SQIVND (reference sequence). CDR3 region: CASSIRPGGYGYTF. Written as DNA, the CDR3 is TGTGCCAGTAGTATCCGTCCGGGTGGCTATGGCTACACCTTC. The full variable domain, completed using reference TRBV19 and TRBJ1-2, is DGGITQSPKYLFRKEGQNVTLSCEQNLNHDAMYWYRQDPGQGLRLIYYSQIVNDFQKGDIAEGYSVSREKKESFPLTVTSAQKNPTAFYLCASSIRPGGYGYTFGSGTRLTVV.

V and J are TRBV18 and TRBJ2-1; D might be TRBD1 or TRBD2, each matching 5 bases. CDR1 KGHSH and CDR2 LQKENI come from the germline V gene. The V end was cut by 5 bases, the J end by 8 bases, with 19 bases between. The CDR3 spans 15 residues. CDR3 region: CASSARDGRRDEQFF. The CDR3 DNA reads TGTGCCAGCTCAGCCCGGGACGGCAGAAGGGATGAGCAGTTCTTC.

J is TRBJ2-7 and V is TRBV9; 13 nucleotides match TRBD2. The CDR3 is made up of 14 amino acids. Germline CDR1 is SGDLS and CDR2 is YYNGEE. Trimming cost V 4 bases and J 9 bases; bases outside gene matches: 7. The CDR3 region has the DNA TGTGCCAGCAGCCCCGGGACTAGCGGGGCCGGGCAGTACTTC. It codes for CASSPGTSGAGQYF.

This sequence joins TRBV5-1 and TRBJ2-2, with D unclear. The CDR3 spans 12 residues. V was shortened by 3 bases and J by 6 bases, with 6 bases between the two germline ends. Per germline, CDR1 SGHRS and CDR2 YFSETQ. CDR3 loop: CASSSPAGELFF. The DNA of the CDR3 is TGCGCCAGCAGCTCCCCAGCCGGGGAGCTGTTTTTT.

This chain joins TRBV5-1 and TRBJ2-7; no reliable D call. CDR1 SGHRS and CDR2 YFSETQ come from the germline V gene. This CDR3 spans 15 amino acids. Trimming removed 0 bases at V and 0 bases at J, with 10 bases between. The CDR3 DNA reads as TGCGCCAGCAGCTTGGACGCATGGGCCTCCTACGAGCAGTACTTC. This sequence encodes CASSLDAWASYEQYF. Full variable domain (missing parts from reference TRBV5-1 and TRBJ2-7): KAGVTQTPRYLIKTRGQQVTLSCSPISGHRSVSWYQQTPGQGLQFLFEYFSETQRNKGNFPGRFSGRQFSNSRSEMNVSTLELGDSALYLCASSLDAWASYEQYFGPGTRLTVT.

J is TRBJ2-2 and V is TRBV15; D unresolved. Trimming removed 0 bases from V and 6 bases from J, with 8 bases in between. The CDR3 runs to 14 residues. Germline lookup yields CDR1 LNHNV and CDR2 YYDKDF (reference sequence). CDR3 loop: CATSRDKVAGELFF. The CDR3 region has the DNA TGTGCCACCAGCAGAGATAAGGTTGCCGGGGAGCTGTTTTTT.

V and J are TRBV3-1 (or the pseudogene TRBV3-2) and TRBJ2-7; D not resolved. Per the germline V gene, CDR1 is LGHDT and CDR2 is YNNKEL (reference sequence). Trimming took off 0 bases at V and 1 base at J, with 13 bases between the two ends. The CDR3 spans 16 residues. The CDR3, as DNA: TGTGCCAGCAGCCAAGATCAGGTGACACGTTCCTACGAGCAGTACTTC. The encoded protein is CASSQDQVTRSYEQYF.

The V gene is TRBV25-1, the J gene TRBJ2-7; the D gene is possibly TRBD2 (7 bases). V gave up 11 bases and J gave up 3 bases, with 14 bases separating them. The CDR3 spans 12 residues. From germline, CDR1 is MGHDK and CDR2 SYGVNS. The CDR3 DNA is TGTGCCGGGGGGGCGTTGGGCTACGAGCAGTACTTC. The encoded protein is CAGGALGYEQYF.

This clone was seen a single time. The CDR3: CASRDTTGAGNTIYF. The CDR3 coding sequence is TGTGCCAGCAGGGACACAACAGGGGCTGGAAACACCATATATTTT. The J gene is TRBJ1-3, the V gene TRBV5-5, with TRBD1 identical over 7 bases. The germline V gene encodes CDR1 SGHKS and CDR2 YYEKEE (reference sequence). This CDR3 has 15 residues. J lost 2 bases, V lost 5 bases, and 7 bases had no gene match. Looking up the rest from reference TRBV5-5 and TRBJ1-3 gives the full variable domain: DAGVTQSPTHLIKTRGQQVTLRCSPISGHKSVSWYQQVLGQGPQFIFQYYEKEERGRGNFPDRFSARQFPNYSSELNVNALLLGDSALYLCASRDTTGAGNTIYFGEGSWLTVV.